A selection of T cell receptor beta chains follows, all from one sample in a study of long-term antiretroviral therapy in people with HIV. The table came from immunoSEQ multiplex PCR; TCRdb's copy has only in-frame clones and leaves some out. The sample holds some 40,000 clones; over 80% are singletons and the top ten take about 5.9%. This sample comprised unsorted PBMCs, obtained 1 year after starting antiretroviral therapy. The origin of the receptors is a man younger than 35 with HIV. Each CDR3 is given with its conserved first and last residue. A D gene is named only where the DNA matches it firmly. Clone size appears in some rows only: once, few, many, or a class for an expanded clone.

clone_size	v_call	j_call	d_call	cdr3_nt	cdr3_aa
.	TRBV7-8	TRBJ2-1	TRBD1	TGTGCCAGCAGCCGGGGACAGTCAGCTTCCTCCTACAATGAGCAGTTCTTC	CASSRGQSASSYNEQFF
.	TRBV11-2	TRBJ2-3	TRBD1	TGTGCCAGCAGCTTACGGACAGGGACTAGCACAGATACGCAGTATTTT	CASSLRTGTSTDTQYF
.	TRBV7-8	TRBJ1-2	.	TGTGCCAGCAGCTTCGGGGACTATGGCTACACCTTC	CASSFGDYGYTF
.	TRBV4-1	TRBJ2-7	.	TGCGCCAGCAGCCACGCCGGGACGGGCTACGAGCAGTACTTC	CASSHAGTGYEQYF
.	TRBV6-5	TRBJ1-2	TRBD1	TGTGCCAGCAGAAAAAGGGACAGGAACTATGGCTACACCTTC	CASRKRDRNYGYTF
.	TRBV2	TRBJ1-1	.	TGTGCCAGCAGTGAGTCCACCCTTCGGGGGAACACTGAAGCTTTCTTT	CASSESTLRGNTEAFF
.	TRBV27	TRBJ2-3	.	TGTGCCAGCAGTCCGCGAAGGGGGAAGGATAACACAGATACGCAGTATTTT	CASSPRRGKDNTDTQYF
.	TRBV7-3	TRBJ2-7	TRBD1	TGTGCCAGCAGCGCTGGGACAGCGTACGAGCAGTACTTC	CASSAGTAYEQYF
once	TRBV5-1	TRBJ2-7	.	TGCGCCAGCAGCTTAGTGGTGGGTGGCTCCTACGAGCAGTACTTC	CASSLVVGGSYEQYF
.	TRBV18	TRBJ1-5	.	TGTGCCAGCTCACCGGCGGGGATGGGTGGCAATCAGCCCCAGCATTTT	CASSPAGMGGNQPQHF
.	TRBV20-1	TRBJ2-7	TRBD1	TGCAGTGCTAGATACAGGGGAGAGCAGTACTTC	CSARYRGEQYF
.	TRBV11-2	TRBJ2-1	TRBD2	TGTGCCAGCAGCTTAGAGACTAGCGGGGTGCCAGGTTTCTCCTACAATGAGCAGTTCTTC	CASSLETSGVPGFSYNEQFF
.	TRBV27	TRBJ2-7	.	TGTGCCAGCAGTTCTCCTCAACAGGGTTCCTACGAGCAGTACTTC	CASSSPQQGSYEQYF
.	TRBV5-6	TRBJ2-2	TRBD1	TGTGCCAGCAGCTTCGGGACAGCTAACACCGGGGAGCTGTTTTTT	CASSFGTANTGELFF
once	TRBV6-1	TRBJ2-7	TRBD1	TGTGCCAGCAGTGGGCCGGCCGGGACAGGGGGTTACGAGCAGTACTTC	CASSGPAGTGGYEQYF
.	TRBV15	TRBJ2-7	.	TGTGCCACCAGCCCCCCCGAGGGCTCCTACGAGCAGTACTTC	CATSPPEGSYEQYF
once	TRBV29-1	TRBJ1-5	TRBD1	TGCAGCGTTGCCGGGACAGGGATTAATCAGCCCCAGCATTTT	CSVAGTGINQPQHF
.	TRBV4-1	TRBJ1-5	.	TGCGCCAGCAGCCACGGACCCCCCGGCAGCAATCAGCCCCAGCATTTT	CASSHGPPGSNQPQHF
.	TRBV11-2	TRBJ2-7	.	TGTGCCAGCAGCTTAGGCGGTGTCGGTGCAGGCTACGAGCAGTACTTC	CASSLGGVGAGYEQYF
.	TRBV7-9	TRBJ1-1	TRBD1	TGTGCCAGCAGCCTCGGACAGGATTCTGAAGCTTTCTTT	CASSLGQDSEAFF
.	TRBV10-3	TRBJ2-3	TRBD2	TGTGCCATCAGTGCACACCCCGCGGGAGGGACAGATACGCAGTATTTT	CAISAHPAGGTDTQYF
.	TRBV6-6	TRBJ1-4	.	TGTGCCAGCAGGGGGGGAGGGGGTGAAAAACTGTTTTTT	CASRGGGGEKLFF
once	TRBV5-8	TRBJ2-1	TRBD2	TGTGCCAGCAGCTTCACTCCCGGGACTAGCGGGAAACTGTACAATGAGCAGTTCTTC	CASSFTPGTSGKLYNEQFF
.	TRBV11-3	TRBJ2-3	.	TGTGCCAGCAGCTGGGGCCCGGCAAGTTCAGATACGCAGTATTTT	CASSWGPASSDTQYF
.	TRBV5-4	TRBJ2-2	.	TGTGCCAGCAGCTTCGGGGTGGCCGGGGAGCTGTTTTTT	CASSFGVAGELFF
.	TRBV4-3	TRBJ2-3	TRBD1	TGCGCCAGCAGCCAATGGACAGGGGGGGCAGATACGCAGTATTTT	CASSQWTGGADTQYF
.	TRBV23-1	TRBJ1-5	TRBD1	TGCGCCAGCACCCAAGGGGGCGGTAGCAATCAGCCCCAGCATTTT	CASTQGGGSNQPQHF
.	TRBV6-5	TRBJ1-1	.	TGTGCCAGCAGTTACGACTGGGGCAGGGACACTGAAGCTTTCTTT	CASSYDWGRDTEAFF
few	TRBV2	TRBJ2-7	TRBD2	TGTGCCAGCCTCCCCGGTGGGATAGCGGGTTCAAAGAGCTCCTACGAGCAGTACTTC	CASLPGGIAGSKSSYEQYF